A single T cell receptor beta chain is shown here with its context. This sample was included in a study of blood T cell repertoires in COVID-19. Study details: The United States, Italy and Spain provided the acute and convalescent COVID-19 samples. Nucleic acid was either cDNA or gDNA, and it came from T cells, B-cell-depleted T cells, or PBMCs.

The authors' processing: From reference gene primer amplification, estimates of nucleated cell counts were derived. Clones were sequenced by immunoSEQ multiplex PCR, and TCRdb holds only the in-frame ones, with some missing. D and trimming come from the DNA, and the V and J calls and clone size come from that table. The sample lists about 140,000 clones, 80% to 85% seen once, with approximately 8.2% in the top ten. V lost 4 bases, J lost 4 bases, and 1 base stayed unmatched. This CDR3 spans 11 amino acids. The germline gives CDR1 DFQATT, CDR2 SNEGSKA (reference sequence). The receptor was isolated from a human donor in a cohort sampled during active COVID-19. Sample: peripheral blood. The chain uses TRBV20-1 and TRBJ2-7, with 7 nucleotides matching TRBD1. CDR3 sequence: CSATGGYEQYF. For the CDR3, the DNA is TGCAGTGCTACAGGGGGATACGAGCAGTACTTC.